This T cell receptor beta chain originates from a study of T and B cells in COVID-19 patients. Overall study: Blood was sampled from COVID-19 patients who were either actively infected or recovered.

Broader study findings: Patients with COVID-19 reportedly showed strongly skewed T cell receptor beta variable and joining gene usage. Active COVID-19 showed highly clonal TRB repertoires; recovery showed diversity and richness above healthy donors.

Each TRB amplification used roughly 240-550 ng of genomic DNA from blood. In this sample, this clonotype is medium-sized (0.01 to 0.1%). Its matching antigen is unknown. Multiplex PCR with BIOMED2 TRB-A/B primer pools amplified TRB rearrangements. TCRdb recomputed calls from the multiplex PCR reads with MiXCR, one row per CDR3 protein. The sample lists about 14,000 distinct CDR3 sequences, over 25% seen once, with under 4.5% in the top ten. In germline, CDR1 is MNHEY, CDR2 SMNVEV (reference sequence). The length of the CDR3 is 14 residues. Trimming cost V 3 bases and J 7 bases; bases outside gene matches: 8.

The chain recombines TRBV27 with TRBJ1-2; 7 positions agree with TRBD1. The sequence was obtained from a human donor who had recovered from COVID-19. The sample taken for sequencing was blood. Here the CDR3 DNA reads TGTGCCAGCAGTTTTGAAGGGGGCTATAGTGGCTACACCTTC. Amino acid sequence: CASSFEGGYSGYTF.